A single sample is the source of the 25 T cell receptor beta chains below, sequenced in a study of T cell responses to AZD1222 COVID-19 vaccine. TCRdb's copy holds only in-frame clones and misses some; the assay was immunoSEQ multiplex PCR. The sample holds about 97,000 clones, around 88% seen once. The sample here was peripheral blood, taken on day 0 of AZD1222 vaccination. These receptor sequences come from an adult in good health.

In nucleotides, the CDR3 is TGCAGCGTTGTAGGGACTAACTACAATGAGCAGTTCTTC. It specifies CSVVGTNYNEQFF. The V and J genes are TRBV29-1 and TRBJ2-1; 7 positions match TRBD2. After removal of 4 bases from V and 3 bases from J, the junction contained 3 bases not matched to a gene. The CDR3 loop spans 13 amino acids. The germline gives CDR1 SQVTM, CDR2 ANQGSEA.

The V gene is TRBV4-1, the J gene TRBJ2-3, with D unresolved. Germline CDR1 is MGHRA and CDR2 is YSYEKL. Trimming took off 4 bases at V and 0 bases at J, with 11 bases between the two ends. The CDR3 totals 15 residues. CDR3 DNA sequence: TGCGCCAGCAGCCCGGAAACTCATAGCACAGATACGCAGTATTTT. This sequence encodes CASSPETHSTDTQYF.

The chain combines TRBV7-2 with TRBJ2-1; 7 positions agree with TRBD1. The V and J ends lost 2 bases and 2 bases, in that order; junction bases with no gene match: 3. Germline values: CDR1 SGHTA, CDR2 FQGNSA. The CDR3 has 15 residues. The CDR3 region is CASSLLGTAYNEQFF. The CDR3 DNA follows: TGTGCCAGCAGCTTATTGGGGACAGCCTACAATGAGCAGTTCTTC.

This chain uses TRBV5-4 with TRBJ2-2, with 7 bases that match TRBD1. CDR1 and CDR2 from the germline V gene are SGHNT and YYREEE (reference sequence). The CDR3 spans 16 residues. V lost 3 bases and J lost 1; bases outside the gene matches: 6. DNA for the CDR3: TGTGCCAGCAGCTCGACAGGGTTCGGGAACACCGGGGAGCTGTTTTTT. Its translation is CASSSTGFGNTGELFF.

This rearrangement joins TRBV6-5 to TRBJ1-4, with D possibly being TRBD1 (5 bases). The V gene's germline CDR1 is MNHEY and CDR2 SVGAGI. This CDR3 spans 14 amino acids. Between the trimmed V and J ends, which lost 8 bases and 7 bases, there was a span of 17 bases. CDR3 protein: CASSGGLEREKLFF. DNA for the CDR3: TGTGCCAGCTCTGGGGGTCTAGAGCGTGAAAAACTGTTTTTT.

Only a few counts were recorded for this clone. V and J are TRBV6-5 and TRBJ2-3; weak D call: TRBD2 (6 bases). Germline V gene lookup returns CDR1 MNHEY and CDR2 SVGAGI. The length of the CDR3 is 13 residues. Trimming took 10 bases from V and 2 from J, leaving 13 bases between them. The CDR3, as DNA: TGTGCCACGGCGGGGCCCCCCACAGATACGCAGTATTTT. This gives the protein CATAGPPTDTQYF.

The gene calls are TRBV4-2 and TRBJ2-2; possibly TRBD1 or TRBD2 for D (5 bases each). The germline V gene encodes CDR1 LGHNA and CDR2 YNFKEQ. The CDR3 is 16 amino acids. V lost 0 bases to trimming and J lost 4 bases, with 12 bases between them. The CDR3, as DNA: TGTGCCAGCAGCCAAGATCCCGGGGCGGGCACCGGGGAGCTGTTTTTT. It is translated as CASSQDPGAGTGELFF.

The chain has TRBV19 and TRBJ1-3; weak D call: TRBD1 (6 bases). There are 14 residues in the CDR3. CDR1 and CDR2 from the germline V gene are LNHDA and SQIVND (reference sequence). The ends were cut back, 6 bases at V and 0 bases at J, with 9 bases in the middle. DNA of the CDR3: TGTGCCAGTAGCTGGACAGACTCTGGAAACACCATATATTTT. Its translation: CASSWTDSGNTIYF. The full variable domain, in which reference TRBV19 and TRBJ1-3 provide the parts outside the CDR3, is DGGITQSPKYLFRKEGQNVTLSCEQNLNHDAMYWYRQDPGQGLRLIYYSQIVNDFQKGDIAEGYSVSREKKESFPLTVTSAQKNPTAFYLCASSWTDSGNTIYFGEGSWLTVV.

This clone showed up just once. The rearrangement joins TRBV7-2 to TRBJ1-6; D may be TRBD1 (6 bases). The germline V gene has CDR1 SGHTA and CDR2 FQGNSA. Trimming cost V 5 bases and J 14 bases, with 31 bases left between them. The CDR3 is 18 residues long. The CDR3 loop reads CASSPRTWTRLGHPALHF. The DNA of the CDR3 is TGTGCCAGCAGCCCGCGGACATGGACAAGATTGGGACATCCGGCCCTCCACTTT.

The V gene is TRBV11-1, the J gene TRBJ2-5; D unclear. Trimming stripped 3 bases from V and 4 bases from J, with 3 bases between. Germline V gene sequence: CDR1 SGHAT, CDR2 FQDESV (reference sequence). The CDR3 is 11 residues long. The CDR3 coding sequence is TGTGCCAGCAGCTTGAGAGAGACCCAGTACTTC. It specifies CASSLRETQYF.

The chain links TRBV5-1 to TRBJ1-2; 7 bases fit TRBD1. With 4 bases clipped from V and 2 bases from J, the junction kept 8 bases outside the gene matches. The CDR3 is made up of 15 amino acids. Germline V gene sequence: CDR1 SGHRS, CDR2 YFSETQ. CDR3 nucleotides: TGCGCCAGCAGCGTCCGGACAGGCGACAACTATGGCTACACCTTC. The encoded protein is CASSVRTGDNYGYTF.

The rearrangement links TRBV28 to TRBJ2-1; D call uncertain. V lost 8 bases to trimming and J lost 0 bases, with 11 bases between them. The CDR3 is 14 amino acids. Germline V CDR1 and CDR2: MDHEN, SYDVKM. For the CDR3, the DNA is TGTGCCAGCGGGGTAGTCTCCTCCTACAATGAGCAGTTCTTC. Translating gives CASGVVSSYNEQFF.

The chain carries TRBV14 and TRBJ1-2; TRBD1 agrees at 7 bases. From germline, CDR1 is SGHDN and CDR2 FVKESK. V shed 4 bases and J 5 bases; nucleotides not matched to a gene: 7. The CDR3 extends over 14 amino acids. Here the CDR3 DNA reads TGTGCCAGCAGCCGGGACAGATCGATATATGGCTACACCTTC. It translates to CASSRDRSIYGYTF.

This chain connects TRBV7-3 to TRBJ2-2, with D tentatively TRBD1 (5 bases). This CDR3 spans 12 amino acids. Germline-derived CDR1 and CDR2 are SGHTA and FQGTGA. Trimming cost V 5 bases and J 7 bases, with 8 bases left between them. The CDR3 DNA is TGTGCCAGCAGCCGCAGGGACGGGGAGCTGTTTTTT. Translation: CASSRRDGELFF.

The rearrangement joins TRBV4-1 to TRBJ1-2; D uncertain. V gave up 0 bases and J gave up 8 bases, with 13 bases separating them. This CDR3 is 14 amino acids long. Germline loops: CDR1 MGHRA, CDR2 YSYEKL. CDR3 region: CASSQETEGRGYTF. CDR3 bases: TGCGCCAGCAGCCAAGAGACGGAGGGCCGGGGCTACACCTTC.

The chain uses TRBV4-3 and TRBJ1-2; D gene unclear. V gave up 0 bases and J gave up 1 base, with 9 bases separating them. Germline V gene lookup returns CDR1 LGHNA and CDR2 YSLEER. The CDR3 is 15 residues long. The CDR3 protein is CASSQDIGFNYGYTF. The DNA for the CDR3 is TGCGCCAGCAGCCAAGATATCGGATTTAACTATGGCTACACCTTC.

This chain joins TRBV2 and TRBJ2-1, with TRBD1 identical over 9 bases. The CDR3 covers 16 residues. CDR1 is SNHLY and CDR2 is FYNNEI in the germline V gene. J gave up 6 bases and V 6 bases, and 12 bases lay outside the gene matches. The CDR3 DNA sequence: TGTGCCAGCAGCCTTTTACAGGGGGCAATTGGCAATGAGCAGTTCTTC. This gives the protein CASSLLQGAIGNEQFF.

This clone has only one observation. The chain has TRBV28 and TRBJ1-2; D gene unclear. This CDR3 spans 13 amino acids. V was cut by 5 bases and J by 4 bases, with 11 bases left in between. The germline V gene encodes CDR1 MDHEN and CDR2 SYDVKM. CDR3 DNA sequence: TGTGCCAGCAGTAGTGTATTCCTCTATGGCTACACCTTC. This translates into CASSSVFLYGYTF.

The V and J genes are TRBV5-6 and TRBJ2-1; D is possibly TRBD2 (7 bases). In germline, CDR1 is SGHDT, CDR2 YYEEEE. The CDR3 runs to 16 residues. The V gene lost 4 bases and the J gene lost 5 bases, with 19 bases spanning the gap. CDR3 in DNA: TGTGCCAGCAGCCCCTCCGGGGGGCGCACCCACAATGAGCAGTTCTTC. Translation gives CASSPSGGRTHNEQFF.

The rearrangement links TRBV2 to TRBJ2-2; no firm D call. From germline, CDR1 is SNHLY and CDR2 FYNNEI. V was pared by 7 bases and J by 3 bases, with 12 bases between. The CDR3 covers 14 residues. The CDR3 DNA is TGTGCCAGCAATCGGTTAAGGGACACCGGGGAGCTGTTTTTT. Residues: CASNRLRDTGELFF.

The V gene is TRBV7-2, the J gene TRBJ1-5; D remains ambiguous. The CDR3 contains 13 residues. Germline V gene lookup returns CDR1 SGHTA and CDR2 FQGNSA. Deletions cut 5 bases from V and 0 bases from J, with 5 bases between. As DNA, the CDR3 is TGTGCCAGCAGCCACCCTAGCAATCAGCCCCAGCATTTT. Translation: CASSHPSNQPQHF.

This clone has a single count. The chain carries TRBV3-1 (or the pseudogene TRBV3-2) and TRBJ2-7, with TRBD2 matching over 10 bases. This CDR3 has 18 residues. Germline trimming cut 4 bases from V and 2 bases from J; bases unmatched to any gene: 14. The germline V gene has CDR1 LGHDT and CDR2 YNNKEL (reference sequence). The CDR3 bases are TGTGCCAGCAGCCTTGCTGGAGCGGGGGGGCCGAAAACCTACGAGCAGTACTTC. Its protein is CASSLAGAGGPKTYEQYF.

The chain has TRBV19 and TRBJ2-7, with 7 bases aligning to TRBD1. Trimming took 3 bases from V and 3 from J; bases not matched to a gene: 8. The germline V gene has CDR1 LNHDA and CDR2 SQIVND (reference sequence). This CDR3 is 15 amino acids long. The DNA of the CDR3 is TGTGCCAGTAGTATTCGTAGGGACAGCTACTACGAGCAGTACTTC. Amino acid sequence: CASSIRRDSYYEQYF.

The chain couples TRBV9 to TRBJ1-1; 7 positions match TRBD1. The germline CDR1 and CDR2 sequences are SGDLS and YYNGEE. J lost 7 bases, V lost 4 bases, and 10 bases had no gene match. This CDR3 is built from 14 residues. DNA for the CDR3: TGTGCCAGCAGCCCATTCAGGGGGGAGGGTGAAGCTTTCTTT. Translating gives CASSPFRGEGEAFF. Together with reference TRBV9 and TRBJ1-1, the CDR3 gives the full variable domain: DSGVTQTPKHLITATGQRVTLRCSPRSGDLSVYWYQQSLDQGLQFLIQYYNGEERAKGNILERFSAQQFPDLHSELNLSSLELGDSALYFCASSPFRGEGEAFFGQGTRLTVV.

The chain recombines TRBV18 with TRBJ2-3; perhaps TRBD2 as D (5 bases). The CDR3 contains 12 residues. V shed 7 bases and J shed 6 bases, with 11 bases lying between them. CDR1 is KGHSH and CDR2 is LQKENI in the germline V gene. The CDR3 region is CASWVGEDTQYF. The DNA for the CDR3 is TGTGCCAGCTGGGTCGGGGAGGATACGCAGTATTTT.